A single T cell receptor (beta chain) is shown here with its context. The antigen it recognizes is unknown. No clone much larger than this one lies a single base away; base qualities are absent. The library was prepared using the immunoSEQ multiplex PCR assay. The clones in this table, taken by TCRdb from immuneACCESS, are in-frame only. Not every clone is retained; where verified, under half of the shortfall comes from an unresolved V gene, and the cause of the rest is unknown. Across this sample there are fewer than 45,000 clones, with about nine tenths seen only once. The ten most abundant clones make up 4% to 5% of the sample. The sample is drawn from a study of T cell changes during pregnancy in multiple sclerosis (dated by TCRdb to between 2017 and 2020). For the study in its entirety: Changes in the T cell repertoire over the course of pregnancy were examined in this study in women with multiple sclerosis.

Including cysteine and phenylalanine, the CDR3 has 15 amino acids. The retained sequence is limited to the CDR3, 45 bases, with the frame set at the first base. From a lookup of the germline V gene (reference sequence), CDR1 and CDR2 are SEHNR and FQNEAQ. Trimming removed 2 bases from V and 7 bases from J, leaving 12 bases between the germline ends. The sequence joins TRBV7-9 to TRBJ1-6, with the identity of the D gene unclear. This sequence originates from a female donor in good health, enrolled as a control in a pregnancy study. The sequencing used peripheral blood, collected in the second trimester of pregnancy. The CDR3 region reads CASSLRVFPNSPLHF. Read as DNA, the sequence is TGTGCCAGCAGCTTACGGGTCTTCCCGAATTCACCCCTCCACTTT.